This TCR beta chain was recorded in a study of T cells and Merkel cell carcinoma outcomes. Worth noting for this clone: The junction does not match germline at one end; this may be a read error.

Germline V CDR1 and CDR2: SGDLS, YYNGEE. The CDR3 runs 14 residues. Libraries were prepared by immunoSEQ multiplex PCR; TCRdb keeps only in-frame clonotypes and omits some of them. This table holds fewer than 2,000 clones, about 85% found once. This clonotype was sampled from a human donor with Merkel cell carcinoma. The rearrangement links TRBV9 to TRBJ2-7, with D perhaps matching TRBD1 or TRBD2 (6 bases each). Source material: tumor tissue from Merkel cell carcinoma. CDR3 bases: TGTGCCAGTAGCGTAGGGGGACTTGCCTACGAGCAGTACTTC. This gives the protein CASSVGGLAYEQYF.